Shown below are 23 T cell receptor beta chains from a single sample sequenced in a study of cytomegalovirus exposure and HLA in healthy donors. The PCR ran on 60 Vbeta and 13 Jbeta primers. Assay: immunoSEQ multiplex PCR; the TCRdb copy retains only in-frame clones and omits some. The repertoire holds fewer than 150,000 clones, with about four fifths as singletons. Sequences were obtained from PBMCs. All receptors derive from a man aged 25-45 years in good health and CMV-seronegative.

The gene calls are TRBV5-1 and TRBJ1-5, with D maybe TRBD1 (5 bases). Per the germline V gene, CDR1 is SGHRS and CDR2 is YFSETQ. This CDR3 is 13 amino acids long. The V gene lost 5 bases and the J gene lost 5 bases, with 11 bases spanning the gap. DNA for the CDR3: TGCGCCAGCAGTCGGCAGGGCGATCAGCCCCAGCATTTT. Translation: CASSRQGDQPQHF.

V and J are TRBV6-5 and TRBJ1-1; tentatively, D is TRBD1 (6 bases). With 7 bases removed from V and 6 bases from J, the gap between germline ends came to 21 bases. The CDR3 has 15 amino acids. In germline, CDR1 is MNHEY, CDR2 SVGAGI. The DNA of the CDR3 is TGTGCCAGCACTGGCCAGGGGAATGAGGGGCCTGAAGCTTTCTTT. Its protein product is CASTGQGNEGPEAFF.

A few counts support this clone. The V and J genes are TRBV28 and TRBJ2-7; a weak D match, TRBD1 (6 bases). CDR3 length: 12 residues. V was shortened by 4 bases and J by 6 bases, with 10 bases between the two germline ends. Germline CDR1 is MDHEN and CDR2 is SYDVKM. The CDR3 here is CASSSQGFEQYF. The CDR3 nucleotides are TGTGCCAGCAGTTCCCAGGGGTTCGAGCAGTACTTC.

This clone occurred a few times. DNA for the CDR3: TGTGCCAGCAGCTCAGCCATCCCAGGGGAGACCCAGTACTTC. Translation gives CASSSAIPGETQYF. The chain couples TRBV7-9 to TRBJ2-5; the D gene is possibly TRBD1 (5 bases). V dropped 4 bases and J dropped 5 bases, with 14 bases sitting between them. In germline, CDR1 is SEHNR, CDR2 FQNEAQ (reference sequence). The CDR3 has 14 amino acids.

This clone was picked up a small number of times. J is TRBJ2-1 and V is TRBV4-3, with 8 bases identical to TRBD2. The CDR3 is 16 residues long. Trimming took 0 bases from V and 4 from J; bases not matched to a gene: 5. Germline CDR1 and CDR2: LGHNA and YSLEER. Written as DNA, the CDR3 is TGCGCCAGCAGCCAAGATGACGGGGGGGGGTACAATGAGCAGTTCTTC. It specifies CASSQDDGGGYNEQFF.

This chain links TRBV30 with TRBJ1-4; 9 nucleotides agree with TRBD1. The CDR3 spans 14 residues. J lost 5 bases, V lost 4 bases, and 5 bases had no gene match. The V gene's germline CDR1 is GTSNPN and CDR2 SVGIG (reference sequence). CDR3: CAWNPTGGNEKLFF. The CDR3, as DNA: TGTGCCTGGAATCCGACAGGGGGAAATGAAAAACTGTTTTTT.

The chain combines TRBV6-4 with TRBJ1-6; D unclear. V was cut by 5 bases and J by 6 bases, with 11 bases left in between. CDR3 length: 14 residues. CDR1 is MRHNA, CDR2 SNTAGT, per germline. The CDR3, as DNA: TGTGCCAGCAGTCAGGAGGACGGTAATTCACCCCTCCACTTT. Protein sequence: CASSQEDGNSPLHF.

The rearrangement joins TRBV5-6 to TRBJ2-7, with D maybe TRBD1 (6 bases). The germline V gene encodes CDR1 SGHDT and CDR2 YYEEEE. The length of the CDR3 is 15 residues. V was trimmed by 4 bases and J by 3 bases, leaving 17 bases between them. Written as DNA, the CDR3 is TGTGCCAGCAGCATTGGTGGACAGACCATCTACGAGCAGTACTTC. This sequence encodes CASSIGGQTIYEQYF.

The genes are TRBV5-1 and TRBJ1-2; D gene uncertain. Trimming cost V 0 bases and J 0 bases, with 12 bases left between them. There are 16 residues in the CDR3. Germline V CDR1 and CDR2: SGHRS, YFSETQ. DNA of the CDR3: TGCGCCAGCAGCTTGGCCTCGTACCCGGCTAACTATGGCTACACCTTC. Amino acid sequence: CASSLASYPANYGYTF.

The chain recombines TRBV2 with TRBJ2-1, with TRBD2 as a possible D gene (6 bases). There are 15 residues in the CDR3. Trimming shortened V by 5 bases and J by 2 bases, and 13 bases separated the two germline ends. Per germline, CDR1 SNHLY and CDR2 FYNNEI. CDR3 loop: CASSLVEGTYNEQFF. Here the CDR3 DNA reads TGTGCCAGCAGTCTGGTGGAGGGAACCTACAATGAGCAGTTCTTC.

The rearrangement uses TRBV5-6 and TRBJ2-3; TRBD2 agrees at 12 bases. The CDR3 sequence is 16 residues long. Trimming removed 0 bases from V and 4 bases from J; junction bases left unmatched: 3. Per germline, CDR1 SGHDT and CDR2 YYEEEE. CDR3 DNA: TGTGCCAGCAGCTTGGCACCTAGCGGGAGGGCAGATACGCAGTATTTT. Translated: CASSLAPSGRADTQYF.

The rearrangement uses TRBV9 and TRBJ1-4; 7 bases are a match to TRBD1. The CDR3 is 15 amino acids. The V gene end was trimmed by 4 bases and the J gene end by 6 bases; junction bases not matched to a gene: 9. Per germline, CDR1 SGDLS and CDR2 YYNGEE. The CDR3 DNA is TGTGCCAGCAGCCCGCAGGGGGATAGGGATGAAAAACTGTTTTTT. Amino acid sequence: CASSPQGDRDEKLFF.

CDR3 sequence: CASSPGQIYEQYF. CDR3 DNA sequence: TGTGCCAGCAGCCCAGGACAAATCTACGAGCAGTACTTC. The rearrangement uses TRBV7-6 and TRBJ2-7, with a possible D match to TRBD1 (5 bases). The CDR3 totals 13 residues. Germline V lookup: CDR1 SGHVS, CDR2 FNYEAQ. V gave up 5 bases and J gave up 3 bases, with 11 bases separating them.

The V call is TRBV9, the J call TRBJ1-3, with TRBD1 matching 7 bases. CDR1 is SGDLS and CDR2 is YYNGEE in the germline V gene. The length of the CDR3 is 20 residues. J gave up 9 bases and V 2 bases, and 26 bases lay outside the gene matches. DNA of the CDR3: TGTGCCAGCAGCGTGACACCCATATCAGGCGAGACAGGGAAGTTCGGCACCATATATTTT. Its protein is CASSVTPISGETGKFGTIYF.

The CDR3 loop is CASSQSGANVLTF. In DNA, the CDR3 is TGTGCCAGTAGCCAGTCTGGGGCCAACGTCCTGACTTTC. The rearrangement links TRBV19 to TRBJ2-6; D remains ambiguous. The CDR3 length is 13 residues. Germline CDR1 is LNHDA and CDR2 is SQIVND (reference sequence). V shed 6 bases and J shed 1 base, with 4 bases lying between them. The variable domain in full, completed from reference TRBV19 and TRBJ2-6, reads DGGITQSPKYLFRKEGQNVTLSCEQNLNHDAMYWYRQDPGQGLRLIYYSQIVNDFQKGDIAEGYSVSREKKESFPLTVTSAQKNPTAFYLCASSQSGANVLTFGAGSRLTVL.

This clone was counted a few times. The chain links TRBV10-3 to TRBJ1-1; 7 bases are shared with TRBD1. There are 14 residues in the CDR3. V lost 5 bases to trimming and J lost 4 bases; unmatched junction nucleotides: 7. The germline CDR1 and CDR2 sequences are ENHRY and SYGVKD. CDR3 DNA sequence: TGTGCCATCAGTCCGACAGGGTCGGTCACTGAAGCTTTCTTT. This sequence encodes CAISPTGSVTEAFF.

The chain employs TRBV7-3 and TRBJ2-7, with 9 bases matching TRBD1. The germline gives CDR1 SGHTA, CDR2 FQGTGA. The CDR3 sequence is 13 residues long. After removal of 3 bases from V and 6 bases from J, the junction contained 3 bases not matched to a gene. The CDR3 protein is CASSLGTGREQYF. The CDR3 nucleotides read TGTGCCAGCAGCTTGGGGACAGGGCGCGAGCAGTACTTC.

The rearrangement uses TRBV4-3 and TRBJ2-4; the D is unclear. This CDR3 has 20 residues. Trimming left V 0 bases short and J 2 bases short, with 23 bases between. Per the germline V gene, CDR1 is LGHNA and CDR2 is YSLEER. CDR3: CASSQDRAGLRLNTKNIQYF. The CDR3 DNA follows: TGCGCCAGCAGCCAAGATCGTGCTGGGCTGAGATTAAATACCAAAAACATTCAGTACTTC.

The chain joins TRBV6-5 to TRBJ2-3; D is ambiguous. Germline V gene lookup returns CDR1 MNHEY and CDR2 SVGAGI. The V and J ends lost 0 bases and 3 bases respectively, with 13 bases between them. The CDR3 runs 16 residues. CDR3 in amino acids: CASSYSFAEPTDTQYF. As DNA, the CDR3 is TGTGCCAGCAGTTACTCGTTTGCGGAACCTACAGATACGCAGTATTTT.

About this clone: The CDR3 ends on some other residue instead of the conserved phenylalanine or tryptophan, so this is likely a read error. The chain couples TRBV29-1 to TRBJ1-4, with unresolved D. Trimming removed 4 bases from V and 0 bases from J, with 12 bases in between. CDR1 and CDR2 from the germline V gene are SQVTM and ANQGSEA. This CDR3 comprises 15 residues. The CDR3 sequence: CSVAATSTTNEKLFV. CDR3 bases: TGCAGCGTTGCTGCAACCAGTACAACTAATGAAAAACTGTTTGTT.

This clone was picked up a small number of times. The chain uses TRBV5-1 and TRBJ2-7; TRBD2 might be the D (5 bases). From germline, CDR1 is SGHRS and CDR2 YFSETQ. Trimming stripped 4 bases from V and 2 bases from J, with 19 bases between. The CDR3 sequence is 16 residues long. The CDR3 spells CASSLPYPGNAYEQYF. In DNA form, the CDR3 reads TGCGCCAGCAGCCTACCGTACCCGGGAAACGCCTACGAGCAGTACTTC.

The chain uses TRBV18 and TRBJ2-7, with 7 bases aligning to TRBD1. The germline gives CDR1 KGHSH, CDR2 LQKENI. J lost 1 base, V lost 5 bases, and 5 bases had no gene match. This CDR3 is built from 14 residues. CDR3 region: CASSSKTGSYEQYF. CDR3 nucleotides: TGTGCCAGCTCATCAAAGACAGGGTCCTACGAGCAGTACTTC. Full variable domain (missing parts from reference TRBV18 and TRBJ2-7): NAGVMQNPRHLVRRRGQEARLRCSPMKGHSHVYWYRQLPEEGLKFMVYLQKENIIDESGMPKERFSAEFPKEGPSILRIQQVVRGDSAAYFCASSSKTGSYEQYFGPGTRLTVT.

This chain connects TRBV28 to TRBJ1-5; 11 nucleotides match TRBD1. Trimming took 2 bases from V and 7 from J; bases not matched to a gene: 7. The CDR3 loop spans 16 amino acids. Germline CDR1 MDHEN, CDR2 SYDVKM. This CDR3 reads CASSLRTGGAGQPQHF. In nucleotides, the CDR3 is TGTGCCAGCAGTTTAAGGACAGGGGGCGCCGGGCAGCCCCAGCATTTT.